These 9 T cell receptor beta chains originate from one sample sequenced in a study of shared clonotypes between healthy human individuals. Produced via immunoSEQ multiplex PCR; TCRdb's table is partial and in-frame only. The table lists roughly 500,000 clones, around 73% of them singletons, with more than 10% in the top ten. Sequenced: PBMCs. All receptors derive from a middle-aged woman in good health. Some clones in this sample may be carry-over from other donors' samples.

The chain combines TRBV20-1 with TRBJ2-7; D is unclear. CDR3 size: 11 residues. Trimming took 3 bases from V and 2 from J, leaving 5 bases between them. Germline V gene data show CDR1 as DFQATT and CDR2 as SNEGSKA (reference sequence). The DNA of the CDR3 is TGCAGTGCTAGCCAGGCCTACGAGCAGTACTTC. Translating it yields CSASQAYEQYF.

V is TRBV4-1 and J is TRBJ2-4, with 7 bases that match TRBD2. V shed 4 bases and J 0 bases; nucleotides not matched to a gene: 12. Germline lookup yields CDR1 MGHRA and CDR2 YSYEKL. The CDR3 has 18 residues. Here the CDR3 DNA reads TGCGCCAGCAGCCTAATCTTCACACAGCGGGGAGCCAAAAACATTCAGTACTTC. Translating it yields CASSLIFTQRGAKNIQYF.

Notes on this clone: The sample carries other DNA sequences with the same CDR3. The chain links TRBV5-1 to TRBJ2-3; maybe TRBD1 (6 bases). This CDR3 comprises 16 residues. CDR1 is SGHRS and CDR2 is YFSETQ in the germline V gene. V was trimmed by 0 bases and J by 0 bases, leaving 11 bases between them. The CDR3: CASSLEGRGSTDTQYF. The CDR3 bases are TGCGCCAGCAGCTTGGAGGGCAGGGGCAGCACAGATACGCAGTATTTT.

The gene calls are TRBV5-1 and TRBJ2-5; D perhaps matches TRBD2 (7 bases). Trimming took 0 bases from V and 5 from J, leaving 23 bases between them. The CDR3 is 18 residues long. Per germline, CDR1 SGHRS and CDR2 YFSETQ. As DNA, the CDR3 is TGCGCCAGCAGCTTGGCAATTGGTGGGGGGGCCCTCCGGGAGACCCAGTACTTC. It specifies CASSLAIGGGALRETQYF.

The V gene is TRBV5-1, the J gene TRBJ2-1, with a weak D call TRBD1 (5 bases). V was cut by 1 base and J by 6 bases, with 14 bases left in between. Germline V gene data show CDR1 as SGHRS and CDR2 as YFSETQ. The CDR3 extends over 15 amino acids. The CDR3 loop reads CASSLQGTGGNEQFF. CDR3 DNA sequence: TGCGCCAGCAGCTTGCAGGGAACGGGTGGCAATGAGCAGTTCTTC.

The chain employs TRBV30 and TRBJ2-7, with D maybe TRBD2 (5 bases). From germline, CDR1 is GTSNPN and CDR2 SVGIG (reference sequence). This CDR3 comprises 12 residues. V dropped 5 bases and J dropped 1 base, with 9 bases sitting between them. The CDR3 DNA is TGTGCCTGGGAAGGACTGTCCTACGAGCAGTACTTC. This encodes CAWEGLSYEQYF.

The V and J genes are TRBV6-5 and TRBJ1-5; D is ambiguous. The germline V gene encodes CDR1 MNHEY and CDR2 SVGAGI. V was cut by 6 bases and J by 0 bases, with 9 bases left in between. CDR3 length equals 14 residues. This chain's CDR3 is CASRTRDSNQPQHF. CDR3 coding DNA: TGTGCCAGCAGAACCAGAGATAGCAATCAGCCCCAGCATTTT.

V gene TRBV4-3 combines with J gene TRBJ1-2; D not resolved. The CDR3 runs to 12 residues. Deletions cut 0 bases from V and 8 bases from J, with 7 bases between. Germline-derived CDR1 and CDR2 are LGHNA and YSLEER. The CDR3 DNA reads TGCGCCAGCAGCCAAGAGGGTTCCGGCTACACCTTC. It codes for CASSQEGSGYTF.

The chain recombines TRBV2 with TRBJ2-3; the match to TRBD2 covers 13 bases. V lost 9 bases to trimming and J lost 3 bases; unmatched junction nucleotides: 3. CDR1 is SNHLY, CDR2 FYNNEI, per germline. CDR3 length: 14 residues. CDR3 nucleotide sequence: TGTGCCAGAGGGGGACTAGCGGGAACAGATACGCAGTATTTT. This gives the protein CARGGLAGTDTQYF.